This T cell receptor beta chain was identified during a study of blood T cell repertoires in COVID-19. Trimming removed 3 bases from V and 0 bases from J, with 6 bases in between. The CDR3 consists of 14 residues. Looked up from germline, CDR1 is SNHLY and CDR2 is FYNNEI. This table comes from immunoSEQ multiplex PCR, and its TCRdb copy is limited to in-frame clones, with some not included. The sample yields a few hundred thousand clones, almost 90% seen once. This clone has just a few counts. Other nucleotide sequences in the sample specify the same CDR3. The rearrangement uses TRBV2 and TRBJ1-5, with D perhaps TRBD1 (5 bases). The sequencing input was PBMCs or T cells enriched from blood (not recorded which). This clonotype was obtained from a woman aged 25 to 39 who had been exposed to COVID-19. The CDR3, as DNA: TGTGCCAGCAGTGAGGGACTTAGCAATCAGCCCCAGCATTTT. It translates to CASSEGLSNQPQHF. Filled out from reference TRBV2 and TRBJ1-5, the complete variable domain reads EPEVTQTPSHQVTQMGQEVILRCVPISNHLYFYWYRQILGQKVEFLVSFYNNEISEKSEIFDDQFSVERPDGSNFTLKIRSTKLEDSAMYFCASSEGLSNQPQHFGDGTRLSIL.